Below, 27 T cell receptor beta chains from the same sample are listed, as sequenced in a study of T cell responses to AZD1222 COVID-19 vaccine. Here immunoSEQ multiplex PCR was the method, and the copy in TCRdb shows in-frame clones only, minus some. The sample lists some 170,000 clones, about 92% occurring once. The sample in question was peripheral blood, obtained on day 0 of AZD1222 vaccination. Receptors were obtained from an adult in good health.

This sequence joins TRBV6-5 and TRBJ1-6; tentative D call: TRBD1 (6 bases). Trimming cost V 7 bases and J 8 bases, with 15 bases left between them. Germline CDR1 MNHEY, CDR2 SVGAGI. The CDR3 is 14 amino acids. The CDR3 nucleotides are TGTGCCAGCAACTTACAGGGAAACGATTCACCCCTCCACTTT. This encodes CASNLQGNDSPLHF.

The V gene is TRBV3-1 (or the pseudogene TRBV3-2), the J gene TRBJ2-1; D tentatively fits TRBD1 or TRBD2 (5 bases each). The V gene's germline CDR1 is LGHDT and CDR2 YNNKEL (reference sequence). V was pared by 1 base and J by 0 bases, with 10 bases between. The length of the CDR3 is 16 residues. CDR3 DNA sequence: TGTGCCAGCAGCCAAGGGGACGTGAGCTCCTACAATGAGCAGTTCTTC. This encodes CASSQGDVSSYNEQFF.

The V gene is TRBV29-1, the J gene TRBJ1-1; 9 nucleotides match TRBD1. Germline V CDR1 and CDR2: SQVTM, ANQGSEA. The length of the CDR3 is 12 residues. V was clipped by 6 bases and J by 7 bases; unmatched bases: 6. The CDR3 DNA sequence: TGCAGCGTGGGGACAGGGCGATATGAAGCTTTCTTT. It is translated as CSVGTGRYEAFF.

The rearrangement links TRBV7-9 to TRBJ1-1; weak D call: TRBD1 (6 bases). The CDR3 loop spans 16 amino acids. The V end lost 5 bases, the J end lost 0 bases, and 16 bases lay between the germline ends. CDR1 and CDR2 (germline): SEHNR, FQNEAQ (reference sequence). CDR3 protein: CASSVQQGSMNTEAFF. DNA of the CDR3: TGTGCCAGCAGCGTCCAACAGGGTAGCATGAACACTGAAGCTTTCTTT.

The gene calls are TRBV3-1 (or the pseudogene TRBV3-2) and TRBJ2-5; 9 positions match TRBD2. The germline V gene encodes CDR1 LGHDT and CDR2 YNNKEL (reference sequence). This CDR3 region has 14 residues. The V gene end was trimmed by 5 bases and the J gene end by 1 base; junction bases not matched to a gene: 2. CDR3 sequence reads: CASSKAGGQETQYF. CDR3 DNA: TGTGCCAGCAGCAAAGCGGGGGGCCAAGAGACCCAGTACTTC.

V and J are TRBV2 and TRBJ2-1; a possible D gene is TRBD1 (6 bases). Germline CDR1 SNHLY, CDR2 FYNNEI. Trimming cost V 3 bases and J 9 bases, with 12 bases left between them. The CDR3 loop spans 13 amino acids. The CDR3 sequence: CASSERQGSEQFF. CDR3 bases: TGTGCCAGCAGTGAGCGTCAGGGGAGTGAGCAGTTCTTC.

V and J are TRBV3-1 (or the pseudogene TRBV3-2) and TRBJ2-1; 8 positions agree with TRBD1. This CDR3 spans 16 amino acids. The J segment lost 10 bases and the V segment lost 2 bases, leaving 13 bases of the junction unmatched. Germline CDR1 LGHDT, CDR2 YNNKEL (reference sequence). For the CDR3, the DNA is TGTGCCAGCAGCCAATCCGACAGGGGCCTTAGGGGGGAGCAGTTCTTC. This gives the protein CASSQSDRGLRGEQFF.

This clone was recorded only once. The chain has TRBV11-2 and TRBJ1-1; D might be TRBD1 (5 bases). This CDR3 is 14 amino acids long. The germline V gene has CDR1 SGHAT and CDR2 FQNNGV. V lost 2 bases and J 4 bases, leaving 11 bases between the germline ends. The CDR3 reads CASSLQAGGTEAFF. In DNA, the CDR3 is TGTGCCAGCAGCTTACAGGCTGGGGGCACTGAAGCTTTCTTT.

The rearrangement uses TRBV20-1 and TRBJ1-2; D is undetermined. Trimming took off 0 bases at V and 14 bases at J, with 13 bases between the two ends. The V gene's germline CDR1 is DFQATT and CDR2 SNEGSKA (reference sequence). The CDR3 has 11 residues. CDR3 coding DNA: TGCAGTGCTAGAGATATCACATCTCGGACCTTC. As protein: CSARDITSRTF.

The chain carries TRBV14 and TRBJ2-3; a possible D gene is TRBD1 (6 bases). V was clipped by 2 bases and J by 0 bases, with 15 bases between them. CDR1 and CDR2 from the germline V gene are SGHDN and FVKESK. This CDR3 contains 17 residues. Here the CDR3 DNA reads TGTGCCAGCAGCCAATGGATGACAGGACCTAGCACAGATACGCAGTATTTT. This gives the protein CASSQWMTGPSTDTQYF.

This chain uses TRBV5-6 with TRBJ2-5, with D possibly matching TRBD2 (5 bases). Germline CDR1 is SGHDT and CDR2 is YYEEEE. This CDR3 has 13 residues. V was cut by 4 bases and J by 5 bases, with 12 bases left in between. This CDR3 is CASSPGWWETQYF. CDR3 coding DNA: TGTGCCAGCAGCCCGGGGTGGTGGGAGACCCAGTACTTC.

The J gene is TRBJ2-7, the V gene TRBV7-9; TRBD1 matches at 11 bases. This CDR3 spans 15 amino acids. The V gene's germline CDR1 is SEHNR and CDR2 FQNEAQ (reference sequence). Trimming at V came to 1 base and at J to 5 bases, leaving 4 bases not matched to a gene. The CDR3 loop is CASSLDRTGGDEQYF. DNA of the CDR3: TGTGCCAGCAGCTTAGACCGGACAGGGGGCGACGAGCAGTACTTC.

The chain uses TRBV2 and TRBJ1-1; D uncertain. Germline V gene data show CDR1 as SNHLY and CDR2 as FYNNEI. The CDR3 is 11 amino acids. Deletions cut 2 bases from V and 8 bases from J, with 6 bases between. CDR3 in DNA: TGTGCCAGCAGTGAAAGAGTAGAAGCTTTCTTT. This codes for CASSERVEAFF.

The rearrangement links TRBV2 to TRBJ1-4, with 9 bases aligning to TRBD1. The CDR3 has 14 residues. V shed 8 bases and J 4 bases; nucleotides not matched to a gene: 5. Looked up from germline, CDR1 is SNHLY and CDR2 is FYNNEI. The chain's CDR3 is CASVTGGVNEKLFF. The CDR3 nucleotides are TGTGCCAGCGTGACAGGGGGAGTTAATGAAAAACTGTTTTTT.

J is TRBJ1-1 and V is TRBV5-1; no clear D. Per the germline V gene, CDR1 is SGHRS and CDR2 is YFSETQ. The CDR3 is 13 amino acids. Deletions cut 1 base from V and 4 bases from J, with 8 bases between. Here the CDR3 reads CASSLLGSTEAFF. CDR3 bases: TGCGCCAGCAGCTTGCTGGGGAGCACTGAAGCTTTCTTT.

The V gene is TRBV7-9, the J gene TRBJ1-2; TRBD1 is a possible D gene (6 bases). V dropped 5 bases and J dropped 1 base, with 26 bases sitting between them. Germline V CDR1 and CDR2: SEHNR, FQNEAQ (reference sequence). CDR3 length: 19 residues. CDR3 residues: CASSGGALAPYGVNYGYTF. In DNA form, the CDR3 reads TGTGCCAGCAGCGGGGGCGCTTTAGCCCCGTACGGGGTTAACTATGGCTACACCTTC.

The J gene is TRBJ2-3, the V gene TRBV30; D gene uncertain. This CDR3 has 13 amino acids. The ends were cut back, 2 bases at V and 4 bases at J, with 10 bases in the middle. Per germline, CDR1 GTSNPN and CDR2 SVGIG (reference sequence). CDR3 DNA: TGTGCCTGGAGTCTCCATAAGCCAGATACGCAGTATTTT. This codes for CAWSLHKPDTQYF.

J is TRBJ2-7 and V is TRBV11-2; D not certain. V lost 1 base, J lost 2 bases, and 12 bases lay in between. CDR1 and CDR2 (germline): SGHAT, FQNNGV. CDR3 size: 15 residues. CDR3 sequence reads: CASSLGYGSAYEQYF. The CDR3 coding sequence is TGTGCCAGCAGCTTAGGCTACGGATCAGCCTACGAGCAGTACTTC.

This chain uses TRBV3-1 (or the pseudogene TRBV3-2) with TRBJ2-5; D gene uncertain. Germline V gives CDR1 LGHDT, CDR2 YNNKEL (reference sequence). The CDR3 totals 13 residues. Trimming took off 2 bases at V and 0 bases at J, with 4 bases between the two ends. The CDR3: CASSQQYQETQYF. For the CDR3, the DNA is TGTGCCAGCAGCCAACAGTACCAAGAGACCCAGTACTTC.

Worth noting for this clone: At one of its ends the junction is not consistent with the germline gene, which may arise from a read error. This rearrangement joins TRBV18 to TRBJ1-2; D remains unclear. CDR3 length: 13 residues. Germline loops: CDR1 KGHSH, CDR2 LQKENI. CDR3 sequence reads: CASSPREMTALSF. The CDR3 nucleotides are TGTGCCAGCTCACCACGAGAGATGACCGCGTTAAGTTTC. The full variable domain, in which reference TRBV18 and TRBJ1-2 provide the parts outside the CDR3, is NAGVMQNPRHLVRRRGQEARLRCSPMKGHSHVYWYRQLPEEGLKFMVYLQKENIIDESGMPKERFSAEFPKEGPSILRIQQVVRGDSAAYFCASSPREMTALSFGSGTRLTVV.

The chain employs TRBV4-2 and TRBJ2-1; 8 bases fit TRBD2. Germline CDR1 is LGHNA and CDR2 is YNFKEQ. The ends lost 0 bases at V and 7 bases at J; junction bases unmatched: 8. The CDR3 is 16 amino acids. CDR3 in DNA: TGTGCCAGCAGCCAAGAACAGCGGGAGTTCGCAAATGAGCAGTTCTTC. Translation gives CASSQEQREFANEQFF.

The chain employs TRBV29-1 and TRBJ1-1, with D perhaps matching TRBD1 (5 bases). V lost 3 bases to trimming and J lost 3 bases, with 11 bases between them. The CDR3 runs to 13 residues. In germline, CDR1 is SQVTM, CDR2 ANQGSEA. Here the CDR3 DNA reads TGCAGCGTTGATCGGGGCTTGGACACTGAAGCTTTCTTT. Translating gives CSVDRGLDTEAFF.

V is TRBV7-2 and J is TRBJ1-4, with D unresolved. Trimming took 5 bases from V and 7 from J, leaving 11 bases between them. CDR1 and CDR2 from the germline V gene are SGHTA and FQGNSA. This CDR3 is built from 13 residues. CDR3 coding DNA: TGTGCCAGCAGCCCGGCAAACGGTGAAAAACTGTTTTTT. Translating it yields CASSPANGEKLFF.

The chain links TRBV4-1 to TRBJ1-1; D unresolved. CDR3 length: 15 residues. Germline values: CDR1 MGHRA, CDR2 YSYEKL. Trimming removed 4 bases at V and 0 bases at J, with 12 bases between. In DNA, the CDR3 is TGCGCCAGCAGCCGAAGGGAACTTATGAACACTGAAGCTTTCTTT. Encoded protein: CASSRRELMNTEAFF.

The chain carries TRBV4-1 and TRBJ2-1; possible D gene TRBD2, 5 bases. The CDR3 loop spans 17 amino acids. Trimming removed 0 bases from V and 0 bases from J, with 12 bases in between. Per the germline V gene, CDR1 is MGHRA and CDR2 is YSYEKL. The CDR3 DNA is TGCGCCAGCAGCCAAGATGGGCAGCGGACCTCCTACAATGAGCAGTTCTTC. It is translated as CASSQDGQRTSYNEQFF.

Remarks on this clone: Other nucleotide sequences from this sample produce the same CDR3. The chain is built from TRBV7-9 and TRBJ1-1; D possibly corresponds to TRBD1 (5 bases). With 4 bases removed from V and 2 bases from J, the gap between germline ends came to 8 bases. The length of the CDR3 is 13 residues. Per the germline V gene, CDR1 is SEHNR and CDR2 is FQNEAQ (reference sequence). The CDR3 sequence: CASSSTGNTEAFF. The CDR3 DNA sequence: TGTGCCAGCAGCTCAACAGGCAACACTGAAGCTTTCTTT.

The chain joins TRBV30 to TRBJ2-3, with 8 bases fitting TRBD2. Losses at the gene ends were 2 bases for V and 3 bases for J; bases not matched to a gene: 7. Germline CDR1 GTSNPN, CDR2 SVGIG (reference sequence). The length of the CDR3 is 15 residues. CDR3 coding DNA: TGTGCCTGGAGTTTGGCGGGAGGTTCGACAGATACGCAGTATTTT. This codes for CAWSLAGGSTDTQYF.